These T cell receptor beta chains were read from a single sample in a study of T cells after yellow fever vaccination. In TCRdb, the 5' RACE reads were re-called with MiXCR into one record per CDR3 protein. Of 200,000 to 250,000 distinct CDR3 sequences listed, roughly 3% were seen once; the top ten hold about 3.3%. This specimen was CD4+ T cells sorted from PBMCs, taken 10 days after the yellow fever booster vaccination. These receptors were obtained from a young man who received the YFV17D yellow fever vaccine. Both conserved end residues are trimmed from each CDR3.

TRBV28	TRBJ2-5	ASNFQARETQY
TRBV24-1	TRBJ2-3	ATTSGVKDTQY
TRBV2	TRBJ1-5	ATSGGFEEPQH
TRBV6-5	TRBJ1-1	ASSYWGGADTEAF
TRBV4-1	TRBJ1-5	ASSQDVVSQPQH
TRBV7-2	TRBJ2-7	ASSLGSGGVLGEQY
TRBV6-2/TRBV6-3	TRBJ1-1	ASSSSARQPTEAF
TRBV7-2	TRBJ2-7	ASSFPGHYEQY
TRBV5-1	TRBJ2-1	ASSPGTSGFNEQF
TRBV11-2	TRBJ1-1	ASSRDRRQAF
TRBV5-1	TRBJ2-5	ASSLAGGSETQY
TRBV19	TRBJ1-2	ASRRGFGRVYGYT
TRBV28	TRBJ1-1	ASSLRTSAF
TRBV12-3/TRBV12-4	TRBJ2-7	ASAGYGYEQY
TRBV10-3	TRBJ2-3	AISEPNRLTDTQY
TRBV5-1	TRBJ2-3	ASSLGGASTDTQY
TRBV29-1	TRBJ2-1	SAGQGYGYNEQF
TRBV7-2	TRBJ2-3	ASSWADSTDTQY
TRBV27	TRBJ2-5	ASRGGTLDGETQY
TRBV5-6	TRBJ2-5	ASSLLGGGLETQY
TRBV5-1	TRBJ1-2	ASSLEQGAGGYT
TRBV5-1	TRBJ1-2	ASSLEKGYGYT
TRBV12-3/TRBV12-4	TRBJ2-2	ASWTGGTGELF
TRBV3-1	TRBJ2-1	ASSQDTGRHNEQF
TRBV5-4	TRBJ2-1	ASSLDFSYNEQF
TRBV10-3	TRBJ2-5	AIRKDSQETQY
TRBV4-3	TRBJ1-2	ASSHPRASADGYT
TRBV20-1	TRBJ2-1	SARGTPNNEQF
TRBV7-9	TRBJ2-3	ASSTGQGLADTQY
TRBV5-1	TRBJ2-7	ASSLGGQNEQY
TRBV20-1	TRBJ1-4	SASDRAAEKLF
TRBV7-9	TRBJ2-3	ASSPTGGSTDTQY
TRBV7-9	TRBJ2-3	ASGHDTDTQY
TRBV11-3	TRBJ2-6	ASSSRGAGANVLT
TRBV5-1	TRBJ2-5	ASSFSGTGQETQY
TRBV19	TRBJ2-2	ASSMRLAGENTGELF
TRBV11-2	TRBJ2-3	ASSRGSAGGTQY
TRBV5-1	TRBJ2-2	ASSFGGNTGELF
TRBV7-2	TRBJ2-6	ASRFQGANVLT
TRBV7-8	TRBJ2-5	ASSLSSLAMY
TRBV5-6	TRBJ2-2	ASSSLNGANTGELF
TRBV7-2	TRBJ2-6	ASSKNSGANVLT
TRBV6-6	TRBJ1-1	ASSYFRPENTEAF
TRBV4-3	TRBJ2-4	ASSQDPDGSKNIQY
TRBV12-5	TRBJ2-5	ASGPNSGGLETQY
TRBV12-3/TRBV12-4	TRBJ2-3	ASIPSPSTDTQY
TRBV5-1	TRBJ2-5	ASSLVLQETQY
TRBV2	TRBJ1-5	ASSAGRTNQPQH
TRBV29-1	TRBJ2-3	SVAWDRGTDTQY
TRBV7-2	TRBJ1-5	ASSIGQGVGNQPQH
TRBV29-1	TRBJ2-3	SVGPRDTQY
TRBV5-1	TRBJ1-5	ASSLAPGGNQPQH
TRBV4-3	TRBJ2-2	ASSHRMKDRELF
TRBV20-1	TRBJ2-5	SAFPRAVGTQY
TRBV6-6	TRBJ1-1	ASSPRAGTGAIEAF
TRBV19	TRBJ2-7	ASSQGRGRGYEQY
TRBV27	TRBJ1-2	ASSLTGPTGNYGYT
TRBV20-1	TRBJ1-2	SAPYEANYGYT
TRBV5-1	TRBJ2-3	ASSLGGTSGGEDTQY
TRBV10-3	TRBJ2-1	AISGDQGGISGEQF